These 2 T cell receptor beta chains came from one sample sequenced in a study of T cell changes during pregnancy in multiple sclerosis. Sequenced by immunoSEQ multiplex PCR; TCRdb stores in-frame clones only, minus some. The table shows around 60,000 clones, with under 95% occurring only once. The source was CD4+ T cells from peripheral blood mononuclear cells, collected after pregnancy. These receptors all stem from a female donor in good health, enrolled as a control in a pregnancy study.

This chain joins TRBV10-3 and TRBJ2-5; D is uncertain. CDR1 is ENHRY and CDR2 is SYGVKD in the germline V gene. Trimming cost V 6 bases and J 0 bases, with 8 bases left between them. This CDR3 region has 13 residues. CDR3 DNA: TGTGCCATCAGCCCCGACAACCAAGAGACCCAGTACTTC. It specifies CAISPDNQETQYF.

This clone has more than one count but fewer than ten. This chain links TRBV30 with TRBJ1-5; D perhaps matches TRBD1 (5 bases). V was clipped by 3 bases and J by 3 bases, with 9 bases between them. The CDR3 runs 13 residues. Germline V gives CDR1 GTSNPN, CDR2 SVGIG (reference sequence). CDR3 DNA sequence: TGTGCCTGGAGGGGGCGGCACAATCAGCCCCAGCATTTT. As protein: CAWRGRHNQPQHF.